The T cell receptor beta chain described here comes from a study of naive and memory T cell subsets. An equimolar mix of two oligonucleotides served as the beta constant-region primer for TRBC1 and TRBC2. Ligation attached a single-stranded oligonucleotide with a 12-nucleotide UMI and the SP2 primer to the cDNA 3' end. One entry per CDR3 protein results from TCRdb running MiXCR on the UMI-ligation and nested PCR reads. This table holds 130,000 to 150,000 distinct CDR3 sequences, 15% to 20% found once. Trimming took 6 bases from V and 3 from J, leaving 11 bases between them. The CDR3 totals 13 residues. The germline gives CDR1 KGHSH, CDR2 LQKENI. In this sample, this clonotype turned up a few times. Separate alpha and beta amplification began at the second PCR step.

Sequencing was carried out using naive CD4+ T cells from blood. This receptor was taken from a human donor in good health. The chain recombines TRBV18 with TRBJ1-1; D is undetermined. CDR3 nucleotides: TGTGCCAGCTCTTCCGGGCAGGACACTGAAGCTTTCTTT. Its protein product is CASSSGQDTEAFF. Combining the CDR3 with reference TRBV18 and TRBJ1-1 gives the whole variable domain NAGVMQNPRHLVRRRGQEARLRCSPMKGHSHVYWYRQLPEEGLKFMVYLQKENIIDESGMPKERFSAEFPKEGPSILRIQQVVRGDSAAYFCASSSGQDTEAFFGQGTRLTVV.